The next 17 T cell receptor beta chains were all read from a single sample in a study of T cells in Graves' hyperthyroidism and ophthalmopathy (dated by TCRdb to the late 2010s). Library prep was done by multiplex PCR. The instrument was an Illumina HiSeq 2000. The TCR beta CDR3 regions were amplified from the RNA transcripts. The TCR CDR3 was subjected to a first round of RT-PCR using the HTBI primer set and the Qiagen OneStep RT-PCR kit. In TCRdb, the public reads were trimmed at Q25 with fastp and aligned with MiXCR, with productive beta chains retained. When rows share a CDR3 protein, they turn into one entry using the most common DNA and genes. The sample yields hundreds of thousands of distinct CDR3 sequences; 16% were counted once. The ten most abundant clones make up 3.5% to 4% of the sample. Sequencing input: blood. These receptors were collected from a woman younger than 45 with Graves' hyperthyroidism.

This clonotype was found a few times. This chain uses TRBV30 with TRBJ2-7; D may correspond to TRBD1 or TRBD2 (5 bases each). Trimming removed 3 bases from V and 2 bases from J, with 8 bases in between. Germline V CDR1 and CDR2: GTSNPN, SVGIG (reference sequence). This CDR3 is 12 amino acids long. The CDR3 nucleotides read TGTGCCTGGAGGGGGGAAACCTACGAGCAGTACTTC. It is translated as CAWRGETYEQYF.

Only a few counts were recorded for this clonotype. The CDR3, as DNA: TGTGCCAGCTCACCACTTCGGGAGATGAACACTGAAGCTTTCTTT. Amino acids: CASSPLREMNTEAFF. The chain uses TRBV18 and TRBJ1-1; no firm D call. V was clipped by 1 base and J by 0 bases, with 9 bases between them. CDR3 length: 15 residues. In germline, CDR1 is KGHSH, CDR2 LQKENI.

This clonotype was counted only a few times. The chain joins TRBV11-2 to TRBJ2-5; D is tentatively TRBD1 or TRBD2 (6 bases each). The CDR3 loop spans 12 amino acids. Germline CDR1 and CDR2: SGHAT and FQNNGV. The V end lost 3 bases, the J end lost 14 bases, and 16 bases lay between the germline ends. The CDR3 DNA is TGTGCCAGCAGCTTGGGGGGCATGGGGGAATACTTC. This codes for CASSLGGMGEYF.

This clonotype has at least ten counts. J is TRBJ2-7 and V is TRBV27; unclear D gene. V was clipped by 0 bases and J by 1 base, with 10 bases between them. The germline V gene encodes CDR1 MNHEY and CDR2 SMNVEV (reference sequence). This CDR3 has 15 residues. As DNA, the CDR3 is TGTGCCAGCAGTTTATCGATGCCCTATTCCTACGAGCAGTACTTC. As protein: CASSLSMPYSYEQYF.

The chain links TRBV15 to TRBJ2-7; TRBD1 aligns across 8 bases. The CDR3 is made up of 15 amino acids. Looked up from germline, CDR1 is LNHNV and CDR2 is YYDKDF (reference sequence). V shed 2 bases, J shed 7 bases, and the junction held 10 bases outside the gene matches. This CDR3 is CATSRTSTGAGEQYF. The CDR3 DNA sequence: TGTGCCACCAGCAGAACTTCGACAGGGGCCGGGGAGCAGTACTTC.

The rearrangement links TRBV20-1 to TRBJ2-6; no reliable D call. The CDR3 loop spans 13 amino acids. Germline values: CDR1 DFQATT, CDR2 SNEGSKA (reference sequence). The CDR3 DNA reads TGCAGGGGCTGGGAATCTGGGGCCAACGTCCTGACTTTC. Amino acids: CRGWESGANVLTF.

The V call is TRBV7-2, the J call TRBJ2-3, with TRBD2 matching over 15 bases. The V segment lost 3 bases and the J segment 3 bases; nucleotides outside the gene matches: 4. The germline V gene encodes CDR1 SGHTA and CDR2 FQGNSA. The CDR3 contains 17 residues. This CDR3 reads CASSLGTSGRLTDTQYF. In nucleotides, the CDR3 is TGTGCCAGCAGCTTGGGGACTAGCGGGAGGTTAACAGATACGCAGTATTTT.

Of note for this clonotype: A much more abundant neighbour one base away suggests this may be a read error. V and J are TRBV6-1 and TRBJ2-3; D is ambiguous. The germline V gene has CDR1 MNHNS and CDR2 SASEGT. This CDR3 is 14 amino acids long. CDR3 bases: TGTGCCACCAGTGAAGGTGTTTTATCAGATACGCAGTATTTT. This gives the protein CATSEGVLSDTQYF.

The chain joins TRBV4-1 to TRBJ1-4; D is uncertain. V lost 2 bases and J lost 7, with 8 bases in between. The CDR3 consists of 13 residues. Germline CDR1 and CDR2: MGHRA and YSYEKL. The CDR3 reads CASSQHRVEKLFF. The CDR3 DNA sequence: TGCGCCAGCAGCCAACACCGAGTTGAAAAACTGTTTTTT.

This clonotype has at least ten counts. V gene TRBV12-3 or TRBV12-4 combines with J gene TRBJ1-2; 9 bases are shared with TRBD1. The CDR3 consists of 14 residues. After removal of 4 bases from V and 12 bases from J, the junction contained 12 bases not matched to a gene. DNA of the CDR3: TGTGCCAGCAGTTCGATGGACAGGGGCGTAGGCCACACCTTC. Translated: CASSSMDRGVGHTF.

In its sample, this clonotype was seen a few times. The chain employs TRBV6-1 and TRBJ2-2; TRBD2 aligns across 11 bases. With 5 bases clipped from V and 6 bases from J, the junction kept 14 bases outside the gene matches. The CDR3 totals 18 residues. Germline CDR1 and CDR2: MNHNS and SASEGT. The CDR3 protein is CASSSLAGGLLGAGELFF. The CDR3 DNA sequence: TGTGCCAGCAGTTCCTTAGCGGGAGGGCTCTTAGGGGCCGGGGAGCTGTTTTTT.

This clonotype has more than one count but fewer than ten. The rearrangement uses TRBV5-1 and TRBJ2-7; D is perhaps TRBD2 (6 bases). CDR1 and CDR2 (germline): SGHRS, YFSETQ. Between the trimmed V and J ends, which lost 0 bases and 5 bases, there was a span of 15 bases. CDR3 length equals 15 residues. The CDR3 loop is CASSLGGTLFHEQYF. The DNA of the CDR3 is TGCGCCAGCAGCTTGGGGGGGACTCTCTTTCACGAGCAGTACTTC.

This clonotype was detected only a few times. This chain connects TRBV6-5 to TRBJ1-1, with a weak D call TRBD1 (6 bases). CDR1 and CDR2 (germline): MNHEY, SVGAGI. V lost 6 bases and J 2 bases, leaving 13 bases between the germline ends. The CDR3 runs 14 residues. CDR3 sequence: CASRYNRENTEAFF. In nucleotides, the CDR3 is TGTGCCAGCAGGTACAACAGGGAAAACACTGAAGCTTTCTTT.

The sample holds a few counts of this clonotype. The chain is built from TRBV12-3 or TRBV12-4 and TRBJ1-3; D is uncertain. The CDR3 has 12 residues. Trimming removed 8 bases at V and 7 bases at J, with 12 bases between. In DNA form, the CDR3 reads TGTGCCAGCTGCATAGAGGGTAACACCATATATTTT. This sequence encodes CASCIEGNTIYF.

This clonotype was observed at least ten times. The chain combines TRBV7-9 with TRBJ2-1, with 9 bases aligning to TRBD1. With V trimmed by 7 bases and J by 8 bases, 12 bases remained unmatched. Per germline, CDR1 SEHNR and CDR2 FQNEAQ (reference sequence). The CDR3 length is 15 residues. In DNA, the CDR3 is TGTGCCAGCACCCTCTCAGGGACAGGGCTTGATGAGCAGTTCTTC. It specifies CASTLSGTGLDEQFF.

In its sample, this clonotype was seen a few times. V is TRBV27 and J is TRBJ2-3; 7 bases align to TRBD1. Germline trimming cut 6 bases from V and 1 base from J; bases unmatched to any gene: 7. The CDR3 runs to 15 residues. Germline CDR1 and CDR2: MNHEY and SMNVEV (reference sequence). CDR3 sequence: CASSSGTEGTDTQYF. For the CDR3, the DNA is TGTGCCAGCAGCTCCGGGACAGAAGGCACAGATACGCAGTATTTT.

This clonotype was observed at least ten times. The CDR3: CASSLASGGYEQYF. CDR3 bases: TGTGCCAGCAGTTTGGCTAGCGGGGGCTACGAGCAGTACTTC. V and J are TRBV27 and TRBJ2-7; 10 bases line up with TRBD2. J gave up 3 bases and V 3 bases, and 2 bases lay outside the gene matches. Germline V gives CDR1 MNHEY, CDR2 SMNVEV (reference sequence). This CDR3 is built from 14 residues.